The next 3 T cell receptor beta chains were all read from a single sample in a study of blood T cell repertoires in COVID-19 (dated by TCRdb to the early 2020s). Library preparation used the immunoSEQ multiplex PCR assay. TCRdb re-hosts the immuneACCESS table, in-frame sequences only. Its copies lack some clones; in the studies checked, an unresolved V gene accounts for under half of them, and the cause for the rest is not known. The sample table holds around 120,000 clones, of which about 90% were seen once. The leading ten clones occupy around 8% of the sample. The material sequenced was peripheral blood. The receptors come from a man aged 70 or older who had recovered from COVID-19.

The chain uses TRBV6-5 and TRBJ1-2, with D maybe TRBD1 (5 bases). The germline V gene has CDR1 MNHEY and CDR2 SVGAGI. Trimming pared 7 bases from V and 5 bases from J, leaving 20 bases between. The CDR3 consists of 15 residues. CDR3 protein: CASKAGPGSLYGYTF. In nucleotides, the CDR3 is TGTGCCAGCAAAGCGGGGCCAGGGTCCCTTTATGGCTACACCTTC.

The chain has TRBV19 and TRBJ2-3, with TRBD2 as a possible D gene (5 bases). The CDR3 length is 11 residues. The V gene lost 5 bases and the J gene lost 10 bases, with 10 bases spanning the gap. Germline V lookup: CDR1 LNHDA, CDR2 SQIVND (reference sequence). The CDR3 nucleotides are TGTGCCAGTAGTTCACTAGTGGCGCAGTATTTT. It is translated as CASSSLVAQYF.

The CDR3 sequence: CASSFNRGNTEAFF. CDR3 bases: TGTGCCAGCAGCTTCAACAGGGGTAACACTGAAGCTTTCTTT. The chain combines TRBV7-2 with TRBJ1-1; 7 bases line up with TRBD1. From germline, CDR1 is SGHTA and CDR2 FQGNSA. The CDR3 has 14 residues. J was trimmed by 2 bases and V by 3 bases; bases with no gene match: 3.